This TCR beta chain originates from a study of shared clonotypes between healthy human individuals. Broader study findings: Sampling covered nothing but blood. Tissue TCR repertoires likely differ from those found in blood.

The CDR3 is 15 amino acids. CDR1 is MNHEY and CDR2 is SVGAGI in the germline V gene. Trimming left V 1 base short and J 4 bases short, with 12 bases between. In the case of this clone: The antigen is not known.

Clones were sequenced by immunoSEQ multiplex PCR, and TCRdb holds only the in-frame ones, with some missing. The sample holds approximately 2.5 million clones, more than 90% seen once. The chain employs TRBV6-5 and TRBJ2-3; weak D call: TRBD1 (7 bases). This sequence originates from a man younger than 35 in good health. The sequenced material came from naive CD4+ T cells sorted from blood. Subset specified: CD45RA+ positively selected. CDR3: CASSYWAGGPDTQYF. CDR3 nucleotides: TGTGCCAGCAGTTACTGGGCAGGGGGGCCAGATACGCAGTATTTT.